Shown below are 2 T cell receptor beta chains from a single sample sequenced in a study of early T cells in non-severe SARS-CoV-2 infection (dated by TCRdb to about 2021). Library prep was done by 5' RACE. The reads were generated on a NextSeq 500. TCRdb ran its own pipeline on the public reads, namely fastp trimming at Q25 and MiXCR clone calling, and kept in-frame beta chains. Identical CDR3 protein sequences are pooled into one entry, listed with their most common genes and DNA. Here the sample has fewer than 90,000 distinct CDR3 sequences; around 15% occur a single time. The top ten clonotypes cover 11% of the sample. Sequences were obtained from whole blood. These receptor sequences come from an adult who was a healthcare worker with PCR-confirmed SARS-CoV-2 infection or an uninfected control (not recorded which).

Only a few counts were recorded for this clonotype. The CDR3 region is CASRSSYGYTF. For the CDR3, the DNA is TGTGCCAGCAGGTCGAGTTATGGCTACACCTTC. The chain employs TRBV9 and TRBJ1-2; D gene ambiguous. V gave up 5 bases and J gave up 5 bases, with 7 bases separating them. The CDR3 length is 11 residues. Germline V gene data show CDR1 as SGDLS and CDR2 as YYNGEE.

This clonotype has at least ten counts. The CDR3 loop is CSVTTLSSGNTIYF. DNA for the CDR3: TGCAGCGTTACGACACTCAGCTCTGGAAACACCATATATTTT. The chain uses TRBV29-1 and TRBJ1-3; no reliable D call. This CDR3 comprises 14 residues. The V end was cut by 5 bases, the J end by 0 bases, with 11 bases between. Per the germline V gene, CDR1 is SQVTM and CDR2 is ANQGSEA.